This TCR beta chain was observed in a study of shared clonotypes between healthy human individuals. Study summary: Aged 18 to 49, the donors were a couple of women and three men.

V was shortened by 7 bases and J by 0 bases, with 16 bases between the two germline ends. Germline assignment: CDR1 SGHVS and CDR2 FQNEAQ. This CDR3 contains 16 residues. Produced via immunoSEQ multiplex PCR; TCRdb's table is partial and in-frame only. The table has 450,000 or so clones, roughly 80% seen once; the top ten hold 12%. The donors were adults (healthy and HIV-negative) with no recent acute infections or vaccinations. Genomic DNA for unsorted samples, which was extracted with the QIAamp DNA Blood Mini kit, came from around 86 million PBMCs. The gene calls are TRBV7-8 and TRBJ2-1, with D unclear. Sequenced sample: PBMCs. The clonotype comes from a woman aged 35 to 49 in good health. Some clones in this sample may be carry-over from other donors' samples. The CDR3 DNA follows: TGTGCCAGCACGGGTAGGGCCGAAAGCTCCTACAATGAGCAGTTCTTC. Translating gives CASTGRAESSYNEQFF.